This entry is about one T cell receptor beta chain. These data belong to a study of T cell changes during pregnancy in multiple sclerosis. Here immunoSEQ multiplex PCR was the method, and the copy in TCRdb shows in-frame clones only, minus some. The data show around 34,000 clones, under 90% seen once. J gave up 1 base and V 3 bases, and 5 bases lay outside the gene matches. This CDR3 has 15 residues. Germline V gene lookup returns CDR1 MGHDK and CDR2 SYGVNS. The genes are TRBV25-1 and TRBJ1-2; 7 nucleotides line up with TRBD1. Sequencing used CD8+ T cells from peripheral blood mononuclear cells, obtained after pregnancy. The clonotype originates from a female donor with multiple sclerosis, enrolled in a pregnancy study. The chain's CDR3 is CASSEQGDGNYGYTF. CDR3 in DNA: TGTGCCAGCAGTGAGCAGGGGGATGGTAACTATGGCTACACCTTC.